This T cell receptor beta chain was sequenced in a study of blood T cell repertoires in COVID-19. Measured with immunoSEQ multiplex PCR; TCRdb has only the in-frame clones, and not every one. The sample shows hundreds of thousands of clones, 80% to 90% of them seen only once. Trimming cost V 8 bases and J 8 bases; bases outside gene matches: 5. The CDR3 totals 11 residues. Germline V gives CDR1 MDHEN, CDR2 SYDVKM. Sequenced input: PBMCs or T cells enriched from blood (not recorded which). The receptor's source is a man younger than 45 who had recovered from COVID-19. The V call is TRBV28, the J call TRBJ1-2; 7 bases are a match to TRBD1. Here the CDR3 DNA reads TGTGCCAGCGAGAGACAGGGCGGCTACACCTTC. This translates into CASERQGGYTF.